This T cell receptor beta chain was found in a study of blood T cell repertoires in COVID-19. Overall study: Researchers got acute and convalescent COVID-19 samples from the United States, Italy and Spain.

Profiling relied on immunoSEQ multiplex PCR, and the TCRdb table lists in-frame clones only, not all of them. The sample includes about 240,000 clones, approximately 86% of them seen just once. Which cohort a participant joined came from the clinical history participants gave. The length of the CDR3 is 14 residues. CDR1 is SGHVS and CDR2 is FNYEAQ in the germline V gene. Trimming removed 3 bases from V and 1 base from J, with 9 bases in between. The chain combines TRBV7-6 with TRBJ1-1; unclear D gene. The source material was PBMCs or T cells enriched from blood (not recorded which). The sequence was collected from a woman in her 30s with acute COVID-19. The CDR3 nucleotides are TGTGCCAGCAGCTTCGGCGGCCCGAACACTGAAGCTTTCTTT. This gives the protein CASSFGGPNTEAFF.